Listed below are T cell receptor beta chains from one sample, sequenced in a study of CD8+CD57+ T cells in acquired aplastic anemia. TCRdb fed the reads into MiXCR, producing one record per CDR3 protein. The sample has hundreds of thousands of distinct CDR3 sequences, under 55% seen once. The sample consisted of sorted CD4+, CD8+, or CD8+CD57+ T cells (not recorded which) from PBMCs. These receptors all stem from a human donor with aplastic anemia. The CDR3 runs from the conserved cysteine through the conserved F or W. Fields, in order: V gene, J gene, CDR3 protein.

>TRBV2|TRBJ1-2
CASSVDELRGYTF
>TRBV19|TRBJ2-7
CASSGQGSSYEQYF
>TRBV9|TRBJ2-7
CASSVGGSEQYF
>TRBV19|TRBJ1-2
CASSKSIYGYTF
>TRBV2|TRBJ1-4
CASSEGRTPRTGGEKLFF
>TRBV30|TRBJ1-4
CAGTGGEKLFF
>TRBV6-5|TRBJ1-1
CASSYSGQGLNTEAFF
>TRBV24-1|TRBJ2-7
CATSDLSYFYEQYF
>TRBV5-1|TRBJ2-3
CASSPPVLDTQYF
>TRBV2|TRBJ1-2
CASTGTGNGYTF
>TRBV19|TRBJ1-2
CASSDPTGRYGYTF
>TRBV7-9|TRBJ1-1
CASSGLGWSTEAFF
>TRBV12-3/TRBV12-4|TRBJ1-1
CASRQGGTTEAFF
>TRBV7-6|TRBJ1-2
CASSLAQGDGYTF
>TRBV10-3|TRBJ1-1
CAISRTANTEAFF
>TRBV25-1|TRBJ1-2
CASRGNSHGYTF
>TRBV15|TRBJ1-4
CATSTTGAHNEKLFF
>TRBV7-3|TRBJ2-3
CASSHGTIGDTQYF
>TRBV14|TRBJ1-5
CASSQSFSNQPQHF
>TRBV2|TRBJ1-2
CASSDGGVLKGYTF
>TRBV5-1|TRBJ1-3
CASSLGQTENTIYF
>TRBV29-1|TRBJ2-7
CSVEVQGGEQYF
>TRBV6-5|TRBJ1-2
CASSYSKIGYGYTF
>TRBV7-9|TRBJ2-5
CASSLGSGGRETQYF
>TRBV19|TRBJ1-1
CASSILQANTEAFF
>TRBV7-6|TRBJ2-2
CASSSGTGNKELFF
>TRBV2|TRBJ2-7
CASRGQNYEQYF
>TRBV7-8|TRBJ1-4
CASSSASHEKLFF
>TRBV2|TRBJ2-5
CASGWEQETQYF
>TRBV3-1|TRBJ2-7
CASSPRQGVDEQYF
>TRBV20-1|TRBJ1-4
CSARGDGGRNEKLFF
>TRBV7-2|TRBJ2-7
CASSLAVRAYEQYF
>TRBV20-1|TRBJ2-7
CSARSTGTGAEQYF
>TRBV9|TRBJ1-2
CASSADREGYTF
>TRBV5-4|TRBJ1-1
CASSLRDGLDWAFF
>TRBV7-9|TRBJ2-3
CASSYYRDVGTDTQYF
>TRBV10-3|TRBJ1-1
CATLPTGTNTEAFF
>TRBV20-1|TRBJ2-5
CSVRDHKETQYF
>TRBV10-3|TRBJ1-6
CAPRTGGFSYNSPLHF
>TRBV6-5|TRBJ2-7
CASSPRTSGGFSYERYF
>TRBV7-9|TRBJ2-5
CASSPRPSLLTVQETQYF
>TRBV4-1|TRBJ1-4
CASSRVSSGGTTNEKLFF
>TRBV20-1|TRBJ2-5
CSARGDRGKETQYF